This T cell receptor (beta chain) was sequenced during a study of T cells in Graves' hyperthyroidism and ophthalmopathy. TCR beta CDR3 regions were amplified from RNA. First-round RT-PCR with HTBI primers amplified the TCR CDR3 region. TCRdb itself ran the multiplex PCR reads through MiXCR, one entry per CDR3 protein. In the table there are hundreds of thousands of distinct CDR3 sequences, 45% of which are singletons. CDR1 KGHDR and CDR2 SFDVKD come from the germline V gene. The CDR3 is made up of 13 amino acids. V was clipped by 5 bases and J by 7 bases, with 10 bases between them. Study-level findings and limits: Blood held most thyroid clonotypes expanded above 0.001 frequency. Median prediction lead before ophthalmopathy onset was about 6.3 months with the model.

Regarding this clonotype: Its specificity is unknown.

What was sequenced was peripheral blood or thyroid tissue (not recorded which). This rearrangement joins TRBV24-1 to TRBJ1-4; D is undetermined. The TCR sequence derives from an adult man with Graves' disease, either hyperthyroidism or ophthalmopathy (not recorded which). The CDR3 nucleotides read TGTGCCACCAGTGCCCCAAACACTGAAAAACTGTTTTTT. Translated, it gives CATSAPNTEKLFF.